Included here is one TCR beta chain sequence, with context. Its antigen remains unidentified. For the second PCR, which ran for 7 to 11 cycles, a sample-barcoded 5' primer and a J-beta primer mix were used. In TCRdb, the 5' RACE reads were re-called with MiXCR into one record per CDR3 protein. The sample lists roughly 1.9 million distinct CDR3 sequences, 39% occurring once. This specimen comes from a study of blood T cells in healthy people across ages. Overall study findings and caveats: A strong correlation was seen between TCR beta diversity and naive T cell percentage. The donors' CMV status was not determined, possibly confounding changes in expanded clonotypes.

Donors gave 8 to 10 milliliters of peripheral blood apiece. There were at least 6 micrograms of total RNA extracted from every sample. Source material: blood. This TCR came from a human donor in good health.

The CDR3 loop is CAISESGRERTGELFF. The CDR3, as DNA: TGTGCCATCAGTGAGTCGGGAAGGGAGAGGACCGGGGAGCTGTTTTTT. The J gene is TRBJ2-2, the V gene TRBV10-3; a possible D gene is TRBD2 (5 bases). Germline-derived CDR1 and CDR2 are ENHRY and SYGVKD. Trimming removed 0 bases at V and 5 bases at J, with 13 bases between. The CDR3 has 16 amino acids.